What follows is one T cell receptor beta chain and its context. This record belongs to a study of blood T cell repertoires in COVID-19. In the study overall: Acute and convalescent COVID-19 samples came from the United States, Italy and Spain. The cDNA or gDNA used as material had been derived from T cells, B-cell-depleted T cells, or PBMCs.

There are 15 residues in the CDR3. CDR1 is KGHSH and CDR2 is LQKENI in the germline V gene. Trimming left V 3 bases short and J 5 bases short, with 16 bases between. Per the original data handling: The assay estimated nucleated cells by amplifying reference gene primers. This table comes from immunoSEQ multiplex PCR, and its TCRdb copy is limited to in-frame clones, with some not included. V and J calls and clone size come straight from that table; D and trimming were deduced from the DNA. The sample includes 150,000 to 200,000 clones, roughly 90% of them seen just once. This chain uses TRBV18 with TRBJ2-5; perhaps TRBD2 as D (5 bases). The sample was peripheral blood. The sequence derives from a man aged 45 to 65 with acute or convalescent COVID-19. CDR3 amino acids: CASSPNSGFGETQYF. In DNA, the CDR3 is TGTGCCAGCTCACCTAATTCGGGGTTCGGGGAGACCCAGTACTTC. Filled out from reference TRBV18 and TRBJ2-5, the complete variable domain reads NAGVMQNPRHLVRRRGQEARLRCSPMKGHSHVYWYRQLPEEGLKFMVYLQKENIIDESGMPKERFSAEFPKEGPSILRIQQVVRGDSAAYFCASSPNSGFGETQYFGPGTRLLVL.